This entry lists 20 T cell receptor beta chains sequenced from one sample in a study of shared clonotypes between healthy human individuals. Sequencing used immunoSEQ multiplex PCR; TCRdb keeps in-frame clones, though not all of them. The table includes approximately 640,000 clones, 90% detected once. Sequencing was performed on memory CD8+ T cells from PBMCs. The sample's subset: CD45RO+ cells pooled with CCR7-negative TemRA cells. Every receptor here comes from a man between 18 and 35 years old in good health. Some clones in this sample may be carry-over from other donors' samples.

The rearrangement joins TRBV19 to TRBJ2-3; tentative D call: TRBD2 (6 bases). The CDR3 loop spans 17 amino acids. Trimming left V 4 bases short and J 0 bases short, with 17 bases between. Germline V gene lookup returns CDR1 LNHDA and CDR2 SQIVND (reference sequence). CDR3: CASSTLFTGASTDTQYF. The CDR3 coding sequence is TGTGCCAGTAGTACCCTTTTCACGGGAGCTAGCACAGATACGCAGTATTTT.

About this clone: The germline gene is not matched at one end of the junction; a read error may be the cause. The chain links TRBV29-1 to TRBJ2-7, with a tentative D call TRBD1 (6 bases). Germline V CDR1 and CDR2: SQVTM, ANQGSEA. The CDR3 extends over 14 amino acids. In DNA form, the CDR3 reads TGCAGCGTCGAAGGGACATACTCATCCTACGAGCAGTACTTC. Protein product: CSVEGTYSSYEQYF.

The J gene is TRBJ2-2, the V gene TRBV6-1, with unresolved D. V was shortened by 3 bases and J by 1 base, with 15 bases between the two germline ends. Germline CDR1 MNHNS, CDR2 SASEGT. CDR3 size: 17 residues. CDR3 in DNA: TGTGCCAGCAGTGAGGCCATGGTACTCGTGAACACCGGGGAGCTGTTTTTT. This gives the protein CASSEAMVLVNTGELFF.

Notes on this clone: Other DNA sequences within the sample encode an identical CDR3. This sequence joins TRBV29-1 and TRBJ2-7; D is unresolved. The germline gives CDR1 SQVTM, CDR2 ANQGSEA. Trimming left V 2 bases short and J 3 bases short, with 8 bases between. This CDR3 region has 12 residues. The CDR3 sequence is CSVEKGIYEQYF. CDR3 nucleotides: TGCAGCGTTGAAAAAGGAATCTACGAGCAGTACTTC.

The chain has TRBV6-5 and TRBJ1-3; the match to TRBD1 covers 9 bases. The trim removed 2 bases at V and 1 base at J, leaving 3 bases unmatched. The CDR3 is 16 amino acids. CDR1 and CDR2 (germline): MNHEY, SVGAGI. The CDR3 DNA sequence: TGTGCCAGCAGTTACGCGACAGGGGGTTCTGGAAACACCATATATTTT. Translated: CASSYATGGSGNTIYF.

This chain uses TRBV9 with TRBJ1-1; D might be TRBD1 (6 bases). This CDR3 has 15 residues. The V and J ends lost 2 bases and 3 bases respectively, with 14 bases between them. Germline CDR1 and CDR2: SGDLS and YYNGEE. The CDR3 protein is CASSVGGARDTEAFF. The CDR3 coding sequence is TGTGCCAGCAGCGTCGGGGGGGCGCGGGACACTGAAGCTTTCTTT. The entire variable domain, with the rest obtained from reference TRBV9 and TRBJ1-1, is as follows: DSGVTQTPKHLITATGQRVTLRCSPRSGDLSVYWYQQSLDQGLQFLIQYYNGEERAKGNILERFSAQQFPDLHSELNLSSLELGDSALYFCASSVGGARDTEAFFGQGTRLTVV.

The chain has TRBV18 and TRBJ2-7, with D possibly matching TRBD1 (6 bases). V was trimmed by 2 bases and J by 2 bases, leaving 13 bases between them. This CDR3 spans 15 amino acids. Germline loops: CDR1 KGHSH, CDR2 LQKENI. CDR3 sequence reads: CASSPVEGVTYEQYF. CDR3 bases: TGTGCCAGCTCACCAGTTGAGGGGGTGACCTACGAGCAGTACTTC. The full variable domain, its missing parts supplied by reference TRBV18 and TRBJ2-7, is NAGVMQNPRHLVRRRGQEARLRCSPMKGHSHVYWYRQLPEEGLKFMVYLQKENIIDESGMPKERFSAEFPKEGPSILRIQQVVRGDSAAYFCASSPVEGVTYEQYFGPGTRLTVT.

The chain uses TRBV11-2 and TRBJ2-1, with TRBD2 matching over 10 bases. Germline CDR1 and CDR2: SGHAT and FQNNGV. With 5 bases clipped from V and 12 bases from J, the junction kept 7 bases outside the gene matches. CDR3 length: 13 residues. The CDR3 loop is CASSRTSGGAQFF. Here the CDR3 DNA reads TGTGCCAGCAGCCGGACTAGCGGAGGGGCGCAGTTCTTC.

Written as DNA, the CDR3 is TGTGCCAGCAGCGTATATAGGGAGAGTATCAATACGCAGTATTTT. This gives the protein CASSVYRESINTQYF. This sequence joins TRBV9 and TRBJ2-3; a possible D gene is TRBD2 (5 bases). CDR1 and CDR2 from the germline V gene are SGDLS and YYNGEE. The CDR3 is 15 amino acids. V was cut by 1 base and J by 7 bases, with 16 bases left in between.

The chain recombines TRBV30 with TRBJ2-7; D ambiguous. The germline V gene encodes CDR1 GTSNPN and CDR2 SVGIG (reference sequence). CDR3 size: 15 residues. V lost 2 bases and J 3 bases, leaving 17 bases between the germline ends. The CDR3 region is CAWSLTETLLYEQYF. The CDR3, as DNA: TGTGCCTGGAGTCTAACCGAAACCCTCCTCTACGAGCAGTACTTC.

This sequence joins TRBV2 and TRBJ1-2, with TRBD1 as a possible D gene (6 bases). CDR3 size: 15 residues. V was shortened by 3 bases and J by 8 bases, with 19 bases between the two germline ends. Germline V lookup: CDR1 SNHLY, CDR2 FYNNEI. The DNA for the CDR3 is TGTGCCAGCAGTGATTCGGGGGGCGGGGTTGAAGGCTACACCTTC. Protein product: CASSDSGGGVEGYTF.

CDR3 in DNA: TGTGCCAGTAGTATACACAGGGCCGAGACCCAGTACTTC. Translation: CASSIHRAETQYF. This rearrangement joins TRBV19 to TRBJ2-5; TRBD1 might be the D (6 bases). Germline CDR1 LNHDA, CDR2 SQIVND (reference sequence). Trimming removed 2 bases from V and 5 bases from J, with 9 bases in between. This CDR3 comprises 13 residues.

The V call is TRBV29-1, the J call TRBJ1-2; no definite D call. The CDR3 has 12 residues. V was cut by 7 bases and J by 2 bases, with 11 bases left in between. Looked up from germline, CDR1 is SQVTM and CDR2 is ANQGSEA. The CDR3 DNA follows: TGCAGCGGTTCGGGAGAAAACTATGGCTACACCTTC. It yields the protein CSGSGENYGYTF.

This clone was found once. The CDR3 DNA sequence: TGTGCCAGCAGCGTAGGAGTTACAGATACCTACGAGCAGTACTTC. It is translated as CASSVGVTDTYEQYF. The gene calls are TRBV7-9 and TRBJ2-7; D ambiguous. Between the trimmed V and J ends, which lost 5 bases and 2 bases, there was a span of 16 bases. The CDR3 totals 15 residues. Germline CDR1 and CDR2: SEHNR and FQNEAQ (reference sequence).

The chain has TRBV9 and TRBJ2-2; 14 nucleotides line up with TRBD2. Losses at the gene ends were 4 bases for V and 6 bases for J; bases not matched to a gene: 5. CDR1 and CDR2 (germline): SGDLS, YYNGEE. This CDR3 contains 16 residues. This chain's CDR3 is CASSLGTSGSSGELFF. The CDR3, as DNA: TGTGCCAGCAGCCTCGGGACTAGCGGGAGCTCCGGGGAGCTGTTTTTT.

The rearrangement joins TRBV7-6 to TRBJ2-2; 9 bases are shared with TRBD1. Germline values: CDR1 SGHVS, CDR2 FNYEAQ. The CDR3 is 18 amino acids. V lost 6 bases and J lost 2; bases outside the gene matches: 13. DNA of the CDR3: TGTGCCAGCAGTCCAACGCCCCGGACAGGGGACAACACCGGGGAGCTGTTTTTT. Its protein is CASSPTPRTGDNTGELFF.

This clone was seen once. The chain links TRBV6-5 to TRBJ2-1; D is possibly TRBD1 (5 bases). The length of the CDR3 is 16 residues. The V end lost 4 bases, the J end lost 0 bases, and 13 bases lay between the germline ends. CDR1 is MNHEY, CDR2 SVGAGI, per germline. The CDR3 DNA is TGTGCCAGCAGTTTACAGGTTATCAGCTCCTACAATGAGCAGTTCTTC. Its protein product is CASSLQVISSYNEQFF.

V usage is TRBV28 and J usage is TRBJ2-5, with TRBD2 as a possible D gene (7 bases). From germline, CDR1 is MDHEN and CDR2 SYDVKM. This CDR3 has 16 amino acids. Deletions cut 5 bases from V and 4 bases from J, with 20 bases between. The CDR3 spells CASSAWGEGEVETQYF. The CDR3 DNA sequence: TGTGCCAGCAGTGCCTGGGGGGAGGGGGAGGTAGAGACCCAGTACTTC.

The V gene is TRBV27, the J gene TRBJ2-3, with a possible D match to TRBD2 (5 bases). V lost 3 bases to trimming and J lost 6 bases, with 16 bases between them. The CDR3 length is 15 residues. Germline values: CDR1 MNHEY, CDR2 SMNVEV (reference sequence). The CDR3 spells CASSFRRPAPDTQYF. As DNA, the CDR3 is TGTGCCAGCAGTTTTAGGAGGCCCGCACCCGATACGCAGTATTTT.

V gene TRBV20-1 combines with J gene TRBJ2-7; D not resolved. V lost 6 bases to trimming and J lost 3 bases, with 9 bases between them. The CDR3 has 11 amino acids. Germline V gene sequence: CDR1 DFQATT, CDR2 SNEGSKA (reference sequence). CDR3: CSAQPNYEQYF. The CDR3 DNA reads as TGCAGTGCCCAGCCCAACTACGAGCAGTACTTC.